These 2 T cell receptor beta chains share one sample of origin, sequenced in a study of PD-1 blockade in classical Hodgkin lymphoma. Following autologous stem cell transplantation, relapse occurred in every patient, and exposure to brentuximab vedotin varied. Libraries were prepared by immunoSEQ multiplex PCR; TCRdb keeps only in-frame clonotypes and omits some of them. The data show 90,000 to 130,000 clones, 70% to 90% seen once. The specimen was peripheral blood mononuclear cells (PBMCs), collected before the second cycle of nivolumab. The receptors come from a human donor with classical Hodgkin lymphoma.

The chain links TRBV29-1 to TRBJ2-3; a possible D gene is TRBD2 (5 bases). Trimming stripped 7 bases from V and 4 bases from J, with 12 bases between. This CDR3 region has 12 residues. Germline loops: CDR1 SQVTM, CDR2 ANQGSEA. For the CDR3, the DNA is TGCAGCGGAGGTGCCGGGGCAGATACGCAGTATTTT. It codes for CSGGAGADTQYF.

The chain is built from TRBV19 and TRBJ2-3; 7 bases agree with TRBD2. The CDR3 contains 16 residues. V shed 3 bases, J shed 4 bases, and the junction held 10 bases outside the gene matches. The germline V gene has CDR1 LNHDA and CDR2 SQIVND (reference sequence). The CDR3, as DNA: TGTGCCAGTAGTATGCTTCGGGGCGGGAGCCCAGATACGCAGTATTTT. Translated: CASSMLRGGSPDTQYF. Looking up the rest from reference TRBV19 and TRBJ2-3 gives the full variable domain: DGGITQSPKYLFRKEGQNVTLSCEQNLNHDAMYWYRQDPGQGLRLIYYSQIVNDFQKGDIAEGYSVSREKKESFPLTVTSAQKNPTAFYLCASSMLRGGSPDTQYFGPGTRLTVL.